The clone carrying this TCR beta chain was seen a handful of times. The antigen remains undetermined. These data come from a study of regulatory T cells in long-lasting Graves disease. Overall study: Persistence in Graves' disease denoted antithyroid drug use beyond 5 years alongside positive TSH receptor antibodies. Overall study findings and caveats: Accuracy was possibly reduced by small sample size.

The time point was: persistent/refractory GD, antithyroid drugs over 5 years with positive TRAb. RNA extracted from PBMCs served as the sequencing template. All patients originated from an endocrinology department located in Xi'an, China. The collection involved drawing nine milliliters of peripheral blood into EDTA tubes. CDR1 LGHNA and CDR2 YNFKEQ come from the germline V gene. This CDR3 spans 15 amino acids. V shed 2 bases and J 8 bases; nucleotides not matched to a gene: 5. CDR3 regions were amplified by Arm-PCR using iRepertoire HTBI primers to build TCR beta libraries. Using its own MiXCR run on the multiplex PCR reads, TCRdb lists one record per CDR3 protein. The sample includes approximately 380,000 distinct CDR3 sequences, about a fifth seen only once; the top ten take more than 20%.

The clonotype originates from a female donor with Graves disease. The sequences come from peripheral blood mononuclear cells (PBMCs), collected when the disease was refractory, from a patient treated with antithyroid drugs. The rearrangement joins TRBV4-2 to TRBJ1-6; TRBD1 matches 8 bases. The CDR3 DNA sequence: TGTGCCAGCAGCCAAAGGACAGGGATTGATTCACCCCTCCACTTT. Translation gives CASSQRTGIDSPLHF.